The clone carrying this T cell receptor (beta chain) was detected only a few times. Antigen: not known. CDR3 length equals 15 residues. Germline CDR1 reads LNHDA; CDR2 reads SQIVND (reference sequence). V was clipped by 6 bases and J by 6 bases; unmatched bases: 7. This specimen belongs to a study of chemoradiotherapy in HPV16-positive cancers. Looking at the study overall: A couple of HPV16-positive patients' cells yielded candidate HPV-specific clones and common motifs. General study results and limits: Non-HPV-specific T cells did not expand in tumors during treatment, whereas candidate HPV-specific clones and E7-related motifs did. HPV-specific T cells were functionally defined from only two HPV16-positive patients.

Assay used: immunoSEQ multiplex PCR; TCRdb lists only in-frame clones, some missing. The sample includes approximately 580 clones, approximately 70% seen only once; the top ten take around 22%. Sequencing used tumor tissue, obtained from a patient who underwent chemoradiotherapy. The chain couples TRBV19 to TRBJ2-1; 11 bases are shared with TRBD2. The receptor was derived from a human donor with HPV-associated anogenital cancer. CDR3 protein: CASRELAGVANEQFF. The CDR3 bases are TGTGCCAGTAGGGAACTAGCGGGAGTTGCCAATGAGCAGTTCTTC.